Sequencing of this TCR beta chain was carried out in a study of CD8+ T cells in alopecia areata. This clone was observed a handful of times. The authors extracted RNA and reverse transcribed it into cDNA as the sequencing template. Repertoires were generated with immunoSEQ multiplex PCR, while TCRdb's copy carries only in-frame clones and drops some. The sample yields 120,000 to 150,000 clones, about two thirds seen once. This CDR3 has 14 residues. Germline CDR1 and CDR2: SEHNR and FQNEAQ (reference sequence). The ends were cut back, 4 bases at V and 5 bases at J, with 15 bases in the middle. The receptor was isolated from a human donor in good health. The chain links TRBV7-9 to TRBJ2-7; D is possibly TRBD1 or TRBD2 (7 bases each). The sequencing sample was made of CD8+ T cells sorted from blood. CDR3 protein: CASSSQGGTHEQYF. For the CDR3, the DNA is TGTGCCAGCAGCTCCCAGGGGGGGACCCACGAGCAGTACTTC.